The clone carrying this TCR beta chain occurred many times. Its specificity is unknown. The data derive from a study of T cells after yellow fever vaccination. TCRdb ran MiXCR on the 5' RACE reads and lists one entry per CDR3 protein. The sample shows over 130,000 distinct CDR3 sequences, approximately 7.7% of them seen only once. Overall study findings and caveats: The presence of abundant clonotypes contaminating from the bulk population was possible in FACS-sorted repertoires.

V dropped 0 bases and J dropped 2 bases, with 11 bases sitting between them. This CDR3 has 16 residues. The sample was CD4+ T cells sorted from PBMCs, taken 5 days after the yellow fever booster vaccination. The source of this sequence is a man aged 30-40 years who received the YFV17D yellow fever vaccine. The rearrangement uses TRBV12-3 or TRBV12-4 and TRBJ2-1, with D possibly being TRBD1 or TRBD2 (5 bases each). This chain's CDR3 is CASSLARGAPYNEQFF. CDR3 nucleotides: TGTGCCAGCAGTTTAGCGAGAGGGGCCCCCTACAATGAGCAGTTCTTC.